This T cell receptor beta chain was sequenced during a study of T-cell reconstitution after alpha-beta-depleted transplantation in children (dated by TCRdb to about 2016). Study-wide context: Using TCR repertoire profiling, the study quantitatively followed how T-cell immune reconstitution unfolded in children after TCRalphabeta/CD19-depleted allogeneic hematopoietic cell transplantation.

What the authors observed across the whole study: In some patients, high TCRbeta diversity at day 60 was attributed to recipient T cells and intrathymic progenitors that had survived conditioning. The apparently early alphabetaT-cell count recovery about two months after transplant was reportedly dependent on only several hundred rapidly expanded clones derived from non-depleted graft cells. Hyperexpanded clone frequencies declined over subsequent months; after one year, T-cell counts and TCRbeta diversity were mostly attributed to newly produced T cells.

The CDR3 numbers 14 residues from cysteine through phenylalanine. Only the CDR3 DNA is retained, 42 bases long and in frame from the first base. The germline V end is reduced by 4 bases and the J end by 6 bases; junction bases left unmatched: 5. CDR1 and CDR2 were assigned from the germline V gene as SGHRS and YFSETQ. The treatment or condition label, read with the paper, signifies: allogeneic hematopoietic cell transplantation with graft depleted of TCRalphabeta T cells and CD19 B cells. The children who served as transplant recipients had been given grafts of TCRalphabeta/CD19-depleted allogeneic hematopoietic cells. Library creation used PCR. The sample was run on an Illumina HiSeq 2500. TCR library preparation used molecular barcoding, with unique molecular identifiers applied to normalize quantification of the TCRbeta repertoire. TCRdb took the public reads, trimmed them with fastp at Q25, ran MiXCR for clone calling and kept in-frame beta chains. When rows share a CDR3 protein, they turn into one entry using the most common DNA and genes. This sample holds 530,000 or so distinct CDR3 sequences; roughly a quarter were observed only once. The ten largest clones add up to around a third of the sample.

A note on this clonotype: The antigen it binds to is not known. The record has no base qualities; no much larger clone is one base away.

Specimen: PBMCs, collected before TCRalphabeta/CD19-depleted stem cell transplant. This clonotype originated in a boy younger than two with Wiskott-Aldrich syndrome, due to receive a stem cell transplant. This chain is built from TRBV5-1 and TRBJ2-1, with 9 bases in between that match TRBD1. The CDR3 is CASSKDRGGNEQFF. The DNA reads TGCGCCAGCAGCAAGGACAGGGGAGGCAATGAGCAGTTCTTC.